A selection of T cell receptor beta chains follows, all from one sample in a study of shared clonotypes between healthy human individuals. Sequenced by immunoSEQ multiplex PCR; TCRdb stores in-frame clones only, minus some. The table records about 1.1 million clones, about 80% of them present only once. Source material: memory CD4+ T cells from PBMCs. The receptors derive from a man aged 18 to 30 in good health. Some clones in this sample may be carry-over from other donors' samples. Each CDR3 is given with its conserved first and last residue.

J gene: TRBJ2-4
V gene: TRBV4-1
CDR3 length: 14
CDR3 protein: CASSPRTGEGVQYF

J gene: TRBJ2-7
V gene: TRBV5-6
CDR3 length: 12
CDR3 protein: CASSPGCYEQYF

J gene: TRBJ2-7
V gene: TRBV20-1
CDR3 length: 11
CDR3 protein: CSASGGAEQYF

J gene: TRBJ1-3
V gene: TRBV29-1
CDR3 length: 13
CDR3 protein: CSVEPGTGNTIYF

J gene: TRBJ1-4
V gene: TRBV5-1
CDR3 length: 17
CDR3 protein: CASSLAGMGQGNEKLFF

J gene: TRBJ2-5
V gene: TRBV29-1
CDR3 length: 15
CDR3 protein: CSVEGPGGGRETQYF

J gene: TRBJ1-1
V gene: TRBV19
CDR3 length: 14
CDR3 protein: CASSILRTGTEAFF

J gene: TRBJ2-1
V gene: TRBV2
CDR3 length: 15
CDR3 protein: CASRTGLAAGDEQFF

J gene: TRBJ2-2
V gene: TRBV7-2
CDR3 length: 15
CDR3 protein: CASSLARRPPGELFF

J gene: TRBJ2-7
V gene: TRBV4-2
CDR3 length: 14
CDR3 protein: CASSQDIFGVEQYF

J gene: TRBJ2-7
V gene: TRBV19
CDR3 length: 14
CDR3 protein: CASSTRDRSHEQYF

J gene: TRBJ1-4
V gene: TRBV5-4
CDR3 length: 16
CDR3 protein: CASSFSRGTTNEKLFF

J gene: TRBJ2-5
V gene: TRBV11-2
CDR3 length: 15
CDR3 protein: CASSPRTSGQETQYF

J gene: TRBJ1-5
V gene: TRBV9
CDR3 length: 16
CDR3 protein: CASSATSGGGNQPQHF

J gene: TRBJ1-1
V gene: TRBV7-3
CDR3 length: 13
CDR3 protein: CASSQRGWGEAFF

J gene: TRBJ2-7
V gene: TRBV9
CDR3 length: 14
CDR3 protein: CASSADPHGVEQYF

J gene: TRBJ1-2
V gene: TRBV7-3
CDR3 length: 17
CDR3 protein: CASSVKAGTGDVAGYTF

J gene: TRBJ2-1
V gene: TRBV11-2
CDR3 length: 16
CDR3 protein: CASSTGFRGFHNEQFF

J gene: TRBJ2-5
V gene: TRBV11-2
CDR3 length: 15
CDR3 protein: CASSFDGTPQETQYF

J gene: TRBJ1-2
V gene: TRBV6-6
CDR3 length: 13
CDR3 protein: CASSYRQGGGYTF

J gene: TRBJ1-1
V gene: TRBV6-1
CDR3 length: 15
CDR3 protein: CASSEATGKNTEAFF

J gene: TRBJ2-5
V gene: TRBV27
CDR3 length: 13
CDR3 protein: CASSYSRTETQYF

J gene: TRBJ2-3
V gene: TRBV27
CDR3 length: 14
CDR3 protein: CASSFSRGVDTQYF

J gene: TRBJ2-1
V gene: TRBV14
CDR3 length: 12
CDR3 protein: CASSQVAYRQFF

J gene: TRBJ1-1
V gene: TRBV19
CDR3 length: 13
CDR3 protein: CASSIRRYTEAFF

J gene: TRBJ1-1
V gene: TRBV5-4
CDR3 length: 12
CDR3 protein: CASSLYGTEAFF

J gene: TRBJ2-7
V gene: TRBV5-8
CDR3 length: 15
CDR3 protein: CASSLLGQGLYEQYF

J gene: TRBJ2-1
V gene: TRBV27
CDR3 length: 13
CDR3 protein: CASSLSPGSEQFF

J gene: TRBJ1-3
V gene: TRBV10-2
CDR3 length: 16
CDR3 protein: CASSEAGPASGNTIYF

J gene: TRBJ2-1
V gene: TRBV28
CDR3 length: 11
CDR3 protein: CASSLSSEQFF

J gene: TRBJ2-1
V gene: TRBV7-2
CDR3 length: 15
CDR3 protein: CASSLMAVSYNEQFF

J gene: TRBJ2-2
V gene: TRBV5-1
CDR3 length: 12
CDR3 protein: CASQENTGELFF

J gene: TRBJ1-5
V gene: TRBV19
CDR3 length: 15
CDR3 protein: CASSILQGNNQPQHF

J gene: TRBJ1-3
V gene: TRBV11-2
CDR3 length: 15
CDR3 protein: CASISNRGSGNTIYF

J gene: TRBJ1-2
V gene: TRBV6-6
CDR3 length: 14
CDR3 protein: CATKKEQGTYGYTF

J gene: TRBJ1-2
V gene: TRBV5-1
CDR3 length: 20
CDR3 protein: CASSFGLGTGNPFLNYGYTF

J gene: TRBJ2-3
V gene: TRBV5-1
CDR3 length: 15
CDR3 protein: CASSLYSGSSDTQYF

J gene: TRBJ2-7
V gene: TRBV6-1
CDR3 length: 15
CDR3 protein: CASSGNRGRWEEQYF

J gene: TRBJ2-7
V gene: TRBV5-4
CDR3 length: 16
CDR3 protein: CASSLPYGQGSYEQYF

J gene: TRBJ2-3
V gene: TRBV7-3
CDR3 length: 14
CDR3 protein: CASSRGSSTDTQYF

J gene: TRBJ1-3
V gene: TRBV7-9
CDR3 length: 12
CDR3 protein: CASGLSGNTIYF

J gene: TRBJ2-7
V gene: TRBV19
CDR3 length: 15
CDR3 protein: CASSFGTSSPYEQYF

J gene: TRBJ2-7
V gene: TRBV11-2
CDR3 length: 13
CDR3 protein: CASSSVQVYEQYF

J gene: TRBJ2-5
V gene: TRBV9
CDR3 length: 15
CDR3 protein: CASSVGVTHQETQYF

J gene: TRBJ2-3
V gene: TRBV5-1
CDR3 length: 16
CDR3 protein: CASSLVVAGGTDTQYF

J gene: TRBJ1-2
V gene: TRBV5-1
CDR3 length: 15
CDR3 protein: CASNRGAGNYYGYTF

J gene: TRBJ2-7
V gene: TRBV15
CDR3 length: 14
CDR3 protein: CATSREGRSYEQYF

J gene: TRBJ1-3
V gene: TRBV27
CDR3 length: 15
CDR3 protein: CASSSLTGSGNTIYF

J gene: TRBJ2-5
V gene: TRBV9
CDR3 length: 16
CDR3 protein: CASSPHPRDGGETQYF

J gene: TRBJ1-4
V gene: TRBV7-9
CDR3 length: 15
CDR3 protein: CASRPPGTGAEKLFF

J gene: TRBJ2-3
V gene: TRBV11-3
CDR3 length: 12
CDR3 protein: CASSSHTDTQYF

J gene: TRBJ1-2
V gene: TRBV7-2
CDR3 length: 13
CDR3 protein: CASSPDSFYGYTF

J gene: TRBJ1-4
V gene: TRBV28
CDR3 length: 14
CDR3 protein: CASETGREIRKLFF

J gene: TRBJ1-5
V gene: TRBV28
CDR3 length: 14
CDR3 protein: CASRLGGGEKPQHF

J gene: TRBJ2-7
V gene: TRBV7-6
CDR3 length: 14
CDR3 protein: CASSPRQGPYEQYF

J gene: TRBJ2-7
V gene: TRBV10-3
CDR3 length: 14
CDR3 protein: CATRQALGRYEQYF